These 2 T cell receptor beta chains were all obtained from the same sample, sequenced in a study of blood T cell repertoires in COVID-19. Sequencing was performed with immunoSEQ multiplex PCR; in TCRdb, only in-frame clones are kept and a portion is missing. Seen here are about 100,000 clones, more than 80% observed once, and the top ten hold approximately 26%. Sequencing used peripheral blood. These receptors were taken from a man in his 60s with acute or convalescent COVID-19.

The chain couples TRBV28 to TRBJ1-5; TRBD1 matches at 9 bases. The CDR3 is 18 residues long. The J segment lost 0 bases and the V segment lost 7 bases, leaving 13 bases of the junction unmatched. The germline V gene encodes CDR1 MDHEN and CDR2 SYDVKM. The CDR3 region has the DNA TGTGCCAGCACCCCCCGGGACAGGGCCCGTAATAGCAATCAGCCCCAGCATTTT. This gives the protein CASTPRDRARNSNQPQHF.

CDR3 sequence reads: CASSWGQGRSGETQYF. CDR3 DNA sequence: TGCGCCAGCAGCTGGGGACAGGGAAGGAGTGGAGAGACCCAGTACTTC. The chain uses TRBV5-1 and TRBJ2-5, with 9 nucleotides matching TRBD1. The CDR3 is 16 residues long. Trimming at V came to 3 bases and at J to 4 bases, leaving 10 bases not matched to a gene. Germline values: CDR1 SGHRS, CDR2 YFSETQ.